The entry below describes one TCR beta chain. The antigen is undetermined. A multiplex PCR was run with 60 Vbeta primers and 13 Jbeta primers. Profiled with immunoSEQ multiplex PCR; TCRdb holds only in-frame clones, not every one. Recorded for this sample: under 45,000 clones. This specimen comes from a study of cytomegalovirus exposure and HLA in healthy donors. Study-wide points: Fewer N-insertions (relative to the roughly 720-donor mean) were reportedly seen in an Asian-associated ancestry cluster in a later analysis. Analysis performed later showed TCR beta chains linked to HLA being more clonally expanded than equally common others.

Sequencing input: PBMCs. The TCR was taken from a male donor in good health and CMV-seronegative.

The CDR3 reads CSVGQGILETQYF. The CDR3 DNA follows: TGCAGCGTGGGACAGGGAATATTGGAGACCCAGTACTTC. The chain is built from TRBV29-1 and TRBJ2-5; 9 nucleotides align to TRBD1. CDR1 is SQVTM and CDR2 is ANQGSEA in the germline V gene. The CDR3 length is 13 residues. V lost 6 bases to trimming and J lost 5 bases; unmatched junction nucleotides: 7. The whole variable domain, remainder taken from reference TRBV29-1 and TRBJ2-5, is SAVISQKPSRDICQRGTSLTIQCQVDSQVTMMFWYRQQPGQSLTLIATANQGSEATYESGFVIDKFPISRPNLTFSTLTVSNMSPEDSSIYLCSVGQGILETQYFGPGTRLLVL.